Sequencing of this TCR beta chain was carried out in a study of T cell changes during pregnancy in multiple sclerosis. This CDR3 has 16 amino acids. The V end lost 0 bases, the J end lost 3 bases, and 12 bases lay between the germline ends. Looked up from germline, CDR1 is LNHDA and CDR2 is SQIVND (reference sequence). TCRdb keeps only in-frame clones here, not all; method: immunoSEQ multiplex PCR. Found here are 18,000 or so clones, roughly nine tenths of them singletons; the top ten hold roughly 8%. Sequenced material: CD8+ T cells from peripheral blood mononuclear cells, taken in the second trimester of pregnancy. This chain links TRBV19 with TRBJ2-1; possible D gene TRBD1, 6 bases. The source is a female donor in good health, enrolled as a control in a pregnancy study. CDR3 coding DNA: TGTGCCAGTAGTATAGACCACATACAGGGCTACAATGAGCAGTTCTTC. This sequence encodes CASSIDHIQGYNEQFF.